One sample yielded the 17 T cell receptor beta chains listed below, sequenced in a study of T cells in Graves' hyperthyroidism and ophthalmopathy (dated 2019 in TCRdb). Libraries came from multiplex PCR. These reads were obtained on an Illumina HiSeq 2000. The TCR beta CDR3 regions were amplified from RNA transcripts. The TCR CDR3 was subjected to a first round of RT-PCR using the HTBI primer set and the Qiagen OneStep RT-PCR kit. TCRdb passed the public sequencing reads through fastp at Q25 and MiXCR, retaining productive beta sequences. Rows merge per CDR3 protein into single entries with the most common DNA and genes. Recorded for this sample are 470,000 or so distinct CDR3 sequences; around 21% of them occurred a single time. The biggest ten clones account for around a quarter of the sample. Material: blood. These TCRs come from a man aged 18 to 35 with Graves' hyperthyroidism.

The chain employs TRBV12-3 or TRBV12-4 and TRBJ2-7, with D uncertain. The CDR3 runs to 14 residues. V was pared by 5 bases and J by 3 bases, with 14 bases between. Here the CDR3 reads CASSLHPTNYEQYF. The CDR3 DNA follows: TGTGCCAGCAGTCTCCACCCGACCAACTACGAGCAGTACTTC.

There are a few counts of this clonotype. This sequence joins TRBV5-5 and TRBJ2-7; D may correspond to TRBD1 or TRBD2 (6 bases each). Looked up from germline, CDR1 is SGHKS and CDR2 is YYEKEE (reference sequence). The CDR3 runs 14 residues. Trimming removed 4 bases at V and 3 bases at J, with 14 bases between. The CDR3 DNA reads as TGTGCCAGCAGCGCGGGACAACGGCACTACGAGCAGTACTTC. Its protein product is CASSAGQRHYEQYF.

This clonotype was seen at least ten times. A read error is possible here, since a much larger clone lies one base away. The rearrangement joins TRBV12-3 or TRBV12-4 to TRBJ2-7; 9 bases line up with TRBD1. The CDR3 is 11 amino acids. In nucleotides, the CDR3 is TGTGCCAACAGTTTGGGACAGGGCAAGTACTTC. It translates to CANSLGQGKYF.

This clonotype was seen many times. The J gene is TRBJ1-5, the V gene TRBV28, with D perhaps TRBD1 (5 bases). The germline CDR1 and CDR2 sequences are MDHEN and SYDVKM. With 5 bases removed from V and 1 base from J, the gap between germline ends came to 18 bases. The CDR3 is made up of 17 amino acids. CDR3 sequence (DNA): TGTGCCAGCAGTCCCCTCTTGGGCCGGGGGAGCAATCAGCCCCAGCATTTT. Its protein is CASSPLLGRGSNQPQHF. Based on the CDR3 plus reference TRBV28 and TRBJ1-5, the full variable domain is DVKVTQSSRYLVKRTGEKVFLECVQDMDHENMFWYRQDPGLGLRLIYFSYDVKMKEKGDIPEGYSVSREKKERFSLILESASTNQTSMYLCASSPLLGRGSNQPQHFGDGTRLSIL.

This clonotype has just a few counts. In DNA form, the CDR3 reads TGTGCCAGCAGTTACAGGTGGAACTATGGCTACACCTTC. Its protein product is CASSYRWNYGYTF. This chain joins TRBV6-5 and TRBJ1-2, with D unclear. Germline assignment: CDR1 MNHEY and CDR2 SVGAGI. The length of the CDR3 is 13 residues. Between the trimmed V and J ends, which lost 2 bases and 2 bases, there was a span of 6 bases.

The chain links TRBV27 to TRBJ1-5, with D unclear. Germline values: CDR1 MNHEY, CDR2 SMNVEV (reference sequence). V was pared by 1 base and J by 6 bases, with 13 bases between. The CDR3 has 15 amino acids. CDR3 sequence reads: CASSLYLGQGQPQHF. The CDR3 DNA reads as TGTGCCAGCAGTTTATATCTGGGCCAAGGTCAGCCCCAGCATTTT.

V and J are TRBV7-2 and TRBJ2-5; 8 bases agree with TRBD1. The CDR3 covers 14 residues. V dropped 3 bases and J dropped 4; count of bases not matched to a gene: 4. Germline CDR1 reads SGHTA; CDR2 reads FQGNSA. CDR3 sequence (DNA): TGTGCCAGCAGCTTTGTACAGGGGGGAGAGACCCAGTACTTC. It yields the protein CASSFVQGGETQYF.

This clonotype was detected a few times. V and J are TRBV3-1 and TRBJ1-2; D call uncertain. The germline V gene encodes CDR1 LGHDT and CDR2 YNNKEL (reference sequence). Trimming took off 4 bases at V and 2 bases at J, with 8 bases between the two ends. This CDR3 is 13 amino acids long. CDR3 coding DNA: TGTGCCAGCAGCCTTCGGGCCAACTATGGCTACACCTTC. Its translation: CASSLRANYGYTF.

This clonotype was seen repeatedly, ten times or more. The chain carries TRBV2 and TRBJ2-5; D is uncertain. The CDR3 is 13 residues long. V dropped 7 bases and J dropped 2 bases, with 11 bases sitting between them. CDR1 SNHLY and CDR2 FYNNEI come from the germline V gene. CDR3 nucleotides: TGTGCCAGCACCCGAGAGCAGCAAGAGACCCAGTACTTC. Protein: CASTREQQETQYF.

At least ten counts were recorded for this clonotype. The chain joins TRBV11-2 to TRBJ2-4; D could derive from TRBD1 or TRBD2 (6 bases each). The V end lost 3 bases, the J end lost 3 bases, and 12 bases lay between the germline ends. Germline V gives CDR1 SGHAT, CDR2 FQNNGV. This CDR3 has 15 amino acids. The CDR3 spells CASSFGGRGKNIQYF. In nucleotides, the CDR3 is TGTGCCAGCAGCTTCGGGGGCCGTGGCAAAAACATTCAGTACTTC.

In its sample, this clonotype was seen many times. CDR3 protein: CASSETGNTGELFF. The CDR3 coding sequence is TGTGCCAGCAGTGAGACGGGGAACACCGGGGAGCTGTTTTTT. J is TRBJ2-2 and V is TRBV12-3 or TRBV12-4; D call uncertain. This CDR3 comprises 14 residues. V lost 5 bases and J lost 1, with 8 bases in between.

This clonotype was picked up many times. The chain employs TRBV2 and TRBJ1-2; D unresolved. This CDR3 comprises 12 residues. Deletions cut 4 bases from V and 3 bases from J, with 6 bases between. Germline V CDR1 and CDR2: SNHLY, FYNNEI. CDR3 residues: CASSVQDYGYTF. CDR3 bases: TGTGCCAGCAGTGTGCAGGACTATGGCTACACCTTC.

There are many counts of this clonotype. CDR3 coding DNA: TGTGCCAGCAGCCCCGGGACGGACACCGGGGAGCTGTTTTTT. Translating gives CASSPGTDTGELFF. The V call is TRBV25-1, the J call TRBJ2-2; D may be TRBD1 or TRBD2 (5 bases each). The germline V and J ends were trimmed by 6 bases and 3 bases, with 11 bases remaining between them. The CDR3 length is 14 residues. Looked up from germline, CDR1 is MGHDK and CDR2 is SYGVNS.

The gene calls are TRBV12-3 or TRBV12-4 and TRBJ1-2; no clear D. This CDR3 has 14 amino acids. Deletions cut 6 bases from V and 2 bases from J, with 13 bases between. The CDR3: CASREATINYGYTF. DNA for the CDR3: TGTGCCAGCAGGGAGGCCACAATCAACTATGGCTACACCTTC.

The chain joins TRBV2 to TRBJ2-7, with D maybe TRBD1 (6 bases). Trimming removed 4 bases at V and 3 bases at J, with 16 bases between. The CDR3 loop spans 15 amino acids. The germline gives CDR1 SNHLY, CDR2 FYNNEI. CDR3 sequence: CASSGLRGRVYEQYF. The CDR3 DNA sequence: TGTGCCAGCAGTGGACTCAGGGGCAGGGTCTACGAGCAGTACTTC.

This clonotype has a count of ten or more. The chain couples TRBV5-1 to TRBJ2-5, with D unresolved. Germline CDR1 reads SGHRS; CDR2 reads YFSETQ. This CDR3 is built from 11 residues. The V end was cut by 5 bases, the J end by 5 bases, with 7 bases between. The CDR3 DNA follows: TGCGCCAGCAGAGGGTTCGAGACCCAGTACTTC. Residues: CASRGFETQYF.

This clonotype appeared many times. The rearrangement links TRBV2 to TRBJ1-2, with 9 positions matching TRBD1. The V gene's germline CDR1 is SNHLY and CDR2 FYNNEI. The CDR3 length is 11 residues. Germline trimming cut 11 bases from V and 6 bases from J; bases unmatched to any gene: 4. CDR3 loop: CAPRDRDGYTF. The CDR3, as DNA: TGTGCCCCCCGGGACAGGGATGGCTACACCTTC.